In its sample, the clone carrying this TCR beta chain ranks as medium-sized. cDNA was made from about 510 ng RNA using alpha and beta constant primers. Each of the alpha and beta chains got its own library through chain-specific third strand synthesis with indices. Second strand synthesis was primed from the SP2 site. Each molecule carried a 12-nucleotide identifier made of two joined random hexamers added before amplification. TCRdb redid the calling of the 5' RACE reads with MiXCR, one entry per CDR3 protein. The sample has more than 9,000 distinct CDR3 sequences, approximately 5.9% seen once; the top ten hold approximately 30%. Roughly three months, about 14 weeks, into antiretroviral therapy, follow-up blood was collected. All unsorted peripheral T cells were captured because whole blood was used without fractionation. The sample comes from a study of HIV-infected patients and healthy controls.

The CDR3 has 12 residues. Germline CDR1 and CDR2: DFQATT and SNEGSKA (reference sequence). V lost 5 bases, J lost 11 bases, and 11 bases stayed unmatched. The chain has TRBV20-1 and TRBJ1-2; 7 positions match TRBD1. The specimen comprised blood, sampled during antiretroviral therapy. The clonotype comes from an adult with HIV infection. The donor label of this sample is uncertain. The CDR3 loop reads CSASNRGTGYTF. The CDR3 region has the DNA TGCAGTGCTTCTAACAGGGGAACGGGTTACACCTTC.